Listed below are T cell receptor beta chains from one sample, sequenced in a study of T-cell reconstitution after alpha-beta-depleted transplantation in children. TCRdb processed the PCR reads anew with MiXCR; each CDR3 protein has one entry. The sample includes around 700,000 distinct CDR3 sequences, around 13% of them seen just once. This specimen was PBMCs, taken before TCRalphabeta/CD19-depleted stem cell transplant. The receptors derive from a girl aged 2 to 9 with congenital amegakaryocytic thrombocytopenia, due to receive a stem cell transplant. CDR3s include the opening cysteine and the closing phenylalanine or tryptophan. A D gene is named only where the DNA matches it firmly. The listing skips clone size in some rows; elsewhere it reads once, few, many or a size class.

v_gene	d_gene	abundance	j_gene	CDR3aa	CDR3nt
TRBV5-4	TRBD1	many	TRBJ1-1	CASSRDRTLNTEAFF	TGTGCCAGCAGCCGGGACAGAACACTGAACACTGAAGCTTTCTTT
TRBV29-1	.	many	TRBJ2-7	CSVGPETYEQYF	TGCAGCGTCGGACCGGAGACCTACGAGCAGTACTTC
TRBV12-3/TRBV12-4	.	many	TRBJ1-5	CASGRDDEQPQHF	TGTGCCAGCGGCCGGGACGACGAACAGCCCCAGCATTTT
TRBV7-9	TRBD1	many	TRBJ1-1	CASSLTGGATGEAFF	TGTGCCAGCAGCTTGACAGGGGGCGCGACTGGTGAAGCTTTCTTT
TRBV29-1	.	many	TRBJ2-1	CSVVSLVQFF	TGCAGCGTTGTATCTCTGGTGCAGTTCTTC
TRBV27	.	many	TRBJ1-3	CASSSTGPGNTIYF	TGTGCCAGCAGTTCCACAGGGCCTGGAAACACCATATATTTT
TRBV20-1	.	many	TRBJ2-7	CSARYGDHEQYF	TGCAGTGCTAGGTATGGGGACCACGAGCAGTACTTC
TRBV5-1	TRBD1	.	TRBJ2-1	CASSRDRVSNEQFF	TGCGCCAGCAGCCGGGACAGGGTGAGCAATGAGCAGTTCTTC
TRBV20-1	.	.	TRBJ1-1	CSAGDYTGDTEAFF	TGCAGTGCCGGGGACTATACCGGGGACACTGAAGCTTTCTTT
TRBV6-5	.	few	TRBJ1-5	CASSFSPDGSNQPQHF	TGTGCCAGCAGTTTCAGTCCCGATGGTAGCAATCAGCCCCAGCATTTT
TRBV11-2	.	many	TRBJ1-1	CASSLVGQLNTEAFF	TGTGCCAGCAGCTTAGTTGGGCAGTTGAACACTGAAGCTTTCTTT
TRBV6-1	.	many	TRBJ2-3	CASRGLGGDPNPQYF	TGTGCCAGCAGGGGTCTGGGCGGAGATCCAAACCCGCAGTATTTT
TRBV7-9	.	.	TRBJ2-1	CASGQTAALYNEQFF	TGTGCCAGCGGGCAGACCGCAGCACTTTACAATGAGCAGTTCTTC
TRBV10-3	TRBD2	few	TRBJ2-1	CAIALAGEVGDEQFF	TGTGCCATCGCCCTAGCGGGAGAGGTCGGGGATGAGCAGTTCTTC
TRBV5-1	.	few	TRBJ1-2	CASSPPVARKGGYTF	TGCGCCAGCAGCCCGCCCGTTGCCCGGAAGGGAGGCTACACCTTC
TRBV5-6	TRBD2	many	TRBJ2-3	CASSLYRQLAGGADTQYF	TGTGCCAGCAGCTTGTATCGGCAACTAGCGGGAGGTGCAGATACGCAGTATTTT
TRBV7-8	TRBD2	few	TRBJ2-7	CASSKLPLAGGYEQYF	TGTGCCAGCAGCAAACTACCCCTAGCGGGAGGCTACGAGCAGTACTTC
TRBV29-1	TRBD2	.	TRBJ2-7	CSVQGAGGAYEQYF	TGCAGCGTTCAAGGAGCGGGAGGGGCCTACGAGCAGTACTTC
TRBV20-1	.	many	TRBJ2-7	CSARGVDGNSFYEQYF	TGCAGTGCTAGAGGGGTCGACGGGAACTCCTTCTACGAGCAGTACTTC
TRBV7-9	.	.	TRBJ1-5	CASSLTTGSRAQHF	TGTGCCAGCAGCTTAACGACAGGATCCAGGGCCCAGCATTTT
TRBV6-9	TRBD2	.	TRBJ2-5	CASSVSREGRKTQYF	TGTGCCAGCAGCGTCTCCCGGGAGGGGAGAAAGACCCAGTACTTC
TRBV20-1	.	many	TRBJ2-7	CSAPMQGYEQYF	TGCAGTGCTCCGATGCAGGGATACGAGCAGTACTTC
TRBV5-6	.	.	TRBJ1-1	CASSWERGATEAFF	TGTGCCAGCAGCTGGGAGAGGGGGGCCACTGAAGCTTTCTTT
TRBV5-1	TRBD1	few	TRBJ2-3	CASSPMTGVSHTQYF	TGCGCCAGCAGCCCCATGACAGGGGTATCACATACGCAGTATTTT
TRBV4-1	.	.	TRBJ2-3	CASGPPGLTSTDTQYF	TGCGCCAGCGGTCCCCCAGGACTAACTAGCACAGATACGCAGTATTTT
TRBV20-1	.	.	TRBJ2-4	CSARDPAGAKNIQYF	TGCAGTGCTAGAGATCCAGCCGGGGCCAAAAACATTCAGTACTTC
TRBV12-3/TRBV12-4	.	.	TRBJ2-5	CASSGVSGEGETQYF	TGTGCCAGCAGTGGCGTGTCTGGAGAGGGAGAGACCCAGTACTTC
TRBV12-3/TRBV12-4	TRBD2	many	TRBJ2-1	CASSLSGGRVNEQFF	TGTGCCAGCAGTTTATCGGGTGGGAGGGTGAATGAGCAGTTCTTC
TRBV20-1	.	.	TRBJ2-1	CCARDLDSHSPINEQFF	TGCTGTGCTAGAGATCTGGACTCCCATTCCCCCATCAATGAGCAGTTCTTC
TRBV10-2	TRBD2	few	TRBJ2-1	CASSEGTSGRSEQFF	TGCGCCAGCAGTGAGGGGACTAGCGGGAGGAGTGAGCAGTTCTTC
TRBV18	.	many	TRBJ2-1	CASSPVTINEQFF	TGTGCCAGCTCACCAGTGACTATCAATGAGCAGTTCTTC
TRBV12-3/TRBV12-4	TRBD2	.	TRBJ2-1	CASSLEVLAGYNEQFF	TGTGCCAGCAGTTTAGAGGTACTAGCGGGGTACAATGAGCAGTTCTTC
TRBV13	TRBD2	many	TRBJ2-5	CASSLVGLAGETQYF	TGTGCCAGCAGCTTAGTAGGGCTAGCGGGAGAGACCCAGTACTTC
TRBV29-1	TRBD1	.	TRBJ1-1	CSSLTGEATEAFF	TGCAGTTCACTTACAGGGGAGGCCACTGAAGCTTTCTTT
TRBV20-1	TRBD2	few	TRBJ2-3	CSASYGTSGQGDTQYF	TGCAGTGCTTCCTACGGGACTAGCGGTCAGGGAGATACGCAGTATTTT
TRBV20-1	.	many	TRBJ1-4	CSARRETNEKLFF	TGCAGTGCTCGTCGGGAAACTAATGAAAAACTGTTTTTT
TRBV7-2	.	many	TRBJ2-3	CASSLGGLPEDTQYF	TGTGCCAGCAGCTTAGGGGGACTCCCCGAAGATACGCAGTATTTT
TRBV5-1	TRBD1	many	TRBJ2-5	CASSLAYRGEETQYF	TGCGCCAGCAGCTTGGCCTACAGGGGTGAGGAGACCCAGTACTTC
TRBV7-9	.	.	TRBJ2-4	CASSFQASKNIQYF	TGTGCCAGCAGCTTCCAGGCGTCCAAAAACATTCAGTACTTC
TRBV11-2	.	many	TRBJ2-3	CASSLEWADTQYF	TGTGCCAGCAGCTTAGAGTGGGCAGATACGCAGTATTTT
TRBV5-1	.	.	TRBJ1-2	CASSLERGSGGYTF	TGCGCCAGCAGCTTGGAGCGGGGCTCAGGTGGCTACACCTTC
TRBV5-1	.	few	TRBJ1-2	CASIGTHDSDGYTF	TGCGCCAGCATTGGGACCCATGACTCGGATGGCTACACCTTC
TRBV5-1	TRBD2	many	TRBJ2-4	CASSLVAGSTLAKNIQYF	TGCGCCAGCAGCTTGGTAGCGGGATCGACGCTAGCCAAAAACATTCAGTACTTC
TRBV29-1	.	many	TRBJ2-1	CSVRWGTREQFF	TGCAGCGTCCGATGGGGCACAAGGGAGCAGTTCTTC
TRBV5-1	.	many	TRBJ2-3	CASSFRSYGTDTQYF	TGCGCCAGCAGCTTCAGGAGTTATGGCACAGATACGCAGTATTTT
TRBV5-6	.	many	TRBJ2-2	CASSSQGPNTGELFF	TGTGCCAGCAGCTCCCAAGGGCCGAACACCGGGGAGCTGTTTTTT
TRBV5-1	.	.	TRBJ2-3	CASSPPRGDTDTQYF	TGCGCCAGCAGCCCCCCCCGGGGAGACACAGATACGCAGTATTTT
TRBV20-1	.	few	TRBJ2-1	CSARETGGINEQFF	TGCAGTGCTAGAGAGACTGGTGGGATCAATGAGCAGTTCTTC
TRBV11-2	.	.	TRBJ2-7	CASSFPLGQVVEQYF	TGTGCCAGCAGCTTCCCCCTTGGTCAGGTGGTCGAGCAGTACTTC
TRBV5-1	.	.	TRBJ1-4	CASSSVGDEKLFF	TGCGCCAGCAGCTCGGTAGGGGACGAAAAACTGTTTTTT
TRBV5-1	.	few	TRBJ1-2	CASSLESSRGYGYTF	TGCGCCAGCAGCTTGGAATCCTCACGGGGCTATGGCTACACCTTC
TRBV19	.	few	TRBJ2-1	CASSNAERQEQFF	TGTGCCAGTAGTAATGCGGAGAGACAAGAGCAGTTCTTC
TRBV5-1	TRBD1	few	TRBJ2-3	CASDPGQGDTQYF	TGCGCCAGCGACCCGGGACAGGGGGATACGCAGTATTTT
TRBV5-1	.	many	TRBJ1-1	CASSLGVGGAEAFF	TGCGCCAGCAGCTTGGGTGTGGGTGGAGCTGAAGCTTTCTTT
TRBV5-1	TRBD1	few	TRBJ2-1	CASSLWLTGVINYNEQFF	TGCGCCAGCAGCTTGTGGCTGACAGGGGTGATAAACTACAATGAGCAGTTCTTC
TRBV4-1	.	few	TRBJ1-2	CASSQGYGGGRGYGYTF	TGCGCCAGCAGCCAAGGCTACGGGGGCGGCAGGGGATATGGCTACACCTTC
TRBV5-1	.	many	TRBJ2-1	CASSLWPAEINEQFF	TGCGCCAGCAGCTTGTGGCCGGCCGAGATCAATGAGCAGTTCTTC
TRBV6-5	.	many	TRBJ1-5	CASSFGGETRQPQHF	TGTGCCAGCAGTTTTGGAGGGGAGACCCGTCAGCCCCAGCATTTT
TRBV30	.	few	TRBJ1-5	CAWSVRLHQPQHF	TGTGCCTGGAGTGTACGCCTCCATCAGCCCCAGCATTTT